These 10 T cell receptor beta chains originate from one sample sequenced in a study of vaccination and CD4 T cells after COVID-19. These receptors lack a known antigen. Sequenced with the Oncomine TCR Beta short-read assay was DNA taken from cultured CD4+ T cells. The genomic DNA was obtained from cultured CD4+ T cells by extraction with the QIAamp micro DNA kit. One entry per CDR3 protein, called by TCRdb with MiXCR from the PCR reads. The sample has 9,100 or so distinct CDR3 sequences; approximately 31% are singletons. The treatment here: 10-day PBMC culture with coronavirus spike peptide pools or control peptides (ViraFEST assay). The unexposed donor's CD4+ T cells were collected before the COVID-19 pandemic (2011-2018). Sample: CD4+ T cells from blood, cultured in vitro. The receptors shown here come from a human donor in good health.

This clonotype was seen only a few times. The chain uses TRBV21-1 and TRBJ1-1. TRBV21-1 is termed a pseudogene. The CDR3 runs 13 residues. CDR3 sequence reads: CASSKRSRTEAFF. CDR3 nucleotide sequence: TGTGCCAGCAGCAAAAGGAGTCGCACTGAAGCTTTCTTT.

This clonotype has a handful of counts. The V call is TRBV2, the J call TRBJ1-5, with a tentative D call TRBD1 (5 bases). Trimming removed 6 bases at V and 6 bases at J, with 18 bases between. Per germline, CDR1 SNHLY and CDR2 FYNNEI. The CDR3 is 15 amino acids. The CDR3 region has the DNA TGTGCCAGCAGCGGGACCCTCGGGGGTGTTCAGCCCCAGCATTTT. This encodes CASSGTLGGVQPQHF.

This clonotype was seen a handful of times. The J gene is TRBJ1-5, the V gene TRBV2; D remains ambiguous. The CDR3 is 13 residues long. Trimming took 6 bases from V and 0 from J, leaving 6 bases between them. Germline CDR1 is SNHLY and CDR2 is FYNNEI. The CDR3 bases are TGTGCCAGCAGGAGAGATAGCAATCAGCCCCAGCATTTT. Its translation: CASRRDSNQPQHF.

The gene calls are TRBV20-1 and TRBJ2-5, with TRBD1 as a possible D gene (6 bases). CDR3 length: 14 residues. Germline V gene lookup returns CDR1 DFQATT and CDR2 SNEGSKA (reference sequence). V shed 7 bases and J shed 8 bases, with 23 bases lying between them. The DNA of the CDR3 is TGCAGTGTTTTAGACAGGAGCGGAGTCCTTACCCAGTACTTC. It yields the protein CSVLDRSGVLTQYF.

V usage is TRBV27 and J usage is TRBJ2-7; D not resolved. The V end was cut by 2 bases, the J end by 7 bases, with 21 bases between. This CDR3 comprises 16 residues. Looked up from germline, CDR1 is MNHEY and CDR2 is SMNVEV (reference sequence). This CDR3 is CASSLQSTTSFREQYF. The CDR3 bases are TGTGCCAGCAGTTTACAGTCGACAACCAGCTTCAGGGAGCAGTACTTC.

This clonotype appeared a few times. J is TRBJ1-2 and V is TRBV4-1; D uncertain. In germline, CDR1 is MGHRA, CDR2 YSYEKL. The CDR3 extends over 15 amino acids. V was clipped by 4 bases and J by 9 bases, with 21 bases between them. The DNA of the CDR3 is TGCGCCAGCAGCCGTCTCTTTGGAGCCCCCGCTCGCTACACCTTC. Protein sequence: CASSRLFGAPARYTF.

This clonotype was seen a handful of times. V usage is TRBV6-4 and J usage is TRBJ1-6; the D is unclear. Per germline, CDR1 MRHNA and CDR2 SNTAGT. CDR3 length: 14 amino acids. The germline V and J ends were trimmed by 7 bases and 7 bases, with 14 bases remaining between them. CDR3 nucleotides: TGTGCCAGCAAGGACGGGAATCGCAATTCACCCCTCCACTTT. It specifies CASKDGNRNSPLHF.

Of note for this clonotype: At one end, the junction sequence differs from germline, possibly due to a read error. CDR3: CAWSDVPGLAGGPSSF. CDR3 DNA sequence: TGTGCCTGGAGCGACGTCCCGGGACTAGCGGGAGGGCCAAGCTCCTTC. The rearrangement joins TRBV30 to TRBJ2-7; 16 bases align to TRBD2. Per the germline V gene, CDR1 is GTSNPN and CDR2 is SVGIG (reference sequence). The CDR3 is 16 residues long. Full variable domain (outside the CDR3, taken from reference TRBV30 and TRBJ2-7): SQTIHQWPATLVQPVGSPLSLECTVEGTSNPNLYWYRQAAGRGLQLLFYSVGIGQISSEVPQNLSASRPQDRQFILSSKKLLLSDSGFYLCAWSDVPGLAGGPSSFGPGTRLTVT.

V is TRBV7-6 and J is TRBJ2-1; 9 bases map to TRBD2. Trimming cost V 1 base and J 0 bases; bases outside gene matches: 7. Germline CDR1 is SGHVS and CDR2 is FNYEAQ. The length of the CDR3 is 18 residues. Here the CDR3 reads CASSLGLAAARSYNEQFF. For the CDR3, the DNA is TGTGCCAGCAGCTTAGGACTAGCGGCCGCGCGCTCCTACAATGAGCAGTTCTTC.

The CDR3 here is CASQGQGSINYGYTF. As DNA, the CDR3 is TGTGCCAGCCAGGGACAGGGTTCAATTAACTATGGCTACACCTTC. The chain combines TRBV6-1 with TRBJ1-2, with 9 bases lining up with TRBD1. The CDR3 runs 15 residues. Germline V gene sequence: CDR1 MNHNS, CDR2 SASEGT. The ends lost 8 bases at V and 1 base at J; junction bases unmatched: 8.